This section outlines one T cell receptor (beta chain) sequence together with its context. The table lists this clone with a count of one. It has no known antigen specificity. The input lacks base qualities; no much larger clone sits a single base away. The sample has other DNA sequences that encode this CDR3 too. V is cut back by 4 bases and J by 4 bases, with 4 bases in the junction unmatched. The CDR3 spans 14 residues, from the cysteine through the phenylalanine. This entry keeps only the CDR3 DNA: 42 bases, framed from base 1. The germline V gene provides CDR1 SGHRS and CDR2 YFSETQ. Participants in the prospective study were aged roughly 18 to 89 years, lived in about two dozen United States geographic areas, and enrolled through a virtual design. In the prospective study, cohorts were assigned on the basis of participant-reported clinical history obtained from a screening survey and a study questionnaire. Recovered participants in ImmuneRACE Cohort 3 were defined as having two consecutive negative NP/OP PCR tests, clearance from a healthcare professional, or resolution of symptoms. Each participant in the prospective study had whole blood, serum and a nasopharyngeal or oropharyngeal swab collected by mobile phlebotomists. Additional blood draws and questionnaires over an approximately two-month period could optionally be provided by prospective study participants. Blood samples from the prospective study were shipped frozen or at room temperature prior to DNA extraction.

This record belongs to a study of blood T cell repertoires in COVID-19 (dated by TCRdb to about 2020). Regarding the study in general: Collaborator samples came from the United States, Italy and Spain and covered acute and convalescent phases of COVID-19. The prospective study material was composed of cDNA or gDNA derived from T cells, B-cell-depleted T cells, or PBMCs. Subjects who had been exposed to COVID-19, were actively infected with it, or had recovered from it provided the deeply sampled blood TCRbeta repertoires that made up the dataset. A freely available public database, intended as a resource for researchers studying the immune response to SARS-CoV-2, is where the repertoires were released. Samples were obtained from the ongoing ImmuneRACE study (first 160 participants) and from 1,000 to 1,500 subjects provided by 6 global collaborators. The sample metadata nearly always contained a de-identified subject ID, COVID-19 status, age in years and sex. Where available, HLA class I and class II types were obtained from metadata supplied by the sample provider rather than from assay-based typing. General study outcomes and caveats: How much clinical and demographic metadata was included differed by source and by participant, and the metadata was provided uncurated.

TCRbeta CDR3 regions were amplified from genomic DNA by means of the immunoSEQ Assay, a bias-controlled multiplex PCR. The paper's processing steps were these. Within the assay, amplification of reference gene primers was used to estimate how many nucleated cells each sample contained. Sequence reads were collapsed and filtered to measure the absolute abundance of every unique TCRbeta CDR3 rearrangement. For each sample, productive Simpson clonality was calculated as the square root of Simpson's diversity index over productive rearrangements. The clones in this table, taken by TCRdb from immuneACCESS, are in-frame only. Not every clone is retained; where verified, under half of the shortfall comes from an unresolved V gene, and the cause of the rest is unknown. The D gene and trimming were derived from the DNA, and the V and J assignments and clone size from that table. The sample data list around 160,000 clones, and around 80% of these were observed just once. The top ten constitute 3.4% of the sample.

The receptor comes from a woman aged 60-75 years who had recovered from COVID-19. The specimen was PBMCs or T cells enriched from blood (not recorded which). The chain is made from TRBV5-1 and TRBJ1-3, with 8 middle bases fitting TRBD1. The DNA sequence is as follows: TGCGCCAGCAGCCCAGGGGGCTCCGGAAACACCATATATTTT. This codes for CASSPGGSGNTIYF. With the rest looked up from the reference TRBV5-1 and TRBJ1-3 genes rather than sequenced, the full variable domain is KAGVTQTPRYLIKTRGQQVTLSCSPISGHRSVSWYQQTPGQGLQFLFEYFSETQRNKGNFPGRFSGRQFSNSRSEMNVSTLELGDSALYLCASSPGGSGNTIYFGEGSWLTVV.